These 15 T cell receptor beta chains came from one sample sequenced in a study of response to subunit inactivated influenza vaccine. TCRdb re-analysed the RT-PCR reads in MiXCR, keeping a single row per CDR3 protein. The table has roughly 630,000 distinct CDR3 sequences, roughly 15% seen once. The sample consisted of PBMCs from blood, taken 14 to 15 days before vaccination. The receptors were gathered from a man between 50 and 59 years old who received an inactivated influenza vaccine.

In this sample, this clonotype turned up a few times. This chain links TRBV10-3 with TRBJ2-5; 8 positions match TRBD2. V shed 1 base and J 5 bases; nucleotides not matched to a gene: 15. Germline V gives CDR1 ENHRY, CDR2 SYGVKD. The CDR3 loop spans 18 amino acids. In DNA, the CDR3 is TGTGCCATCAGTGAGTTGATACTAGAGCGGGGGTTGCAGGAGACCCAGTACTTC. As protein: CAISELILERGLQETQYF.

The chain joins TRBV4-2 to TRBJ1-4; no clear D gene. Per the germline V gene, CDR1 is LGHNA and CDR2 is YNFKEQ. The V end was cut by 0 bases, the J end by 2 bases, with 13 bases between. The CDR3 contains 17 residues. CDR3 DNA sequence: TGTGCCAGCAGCCAAGACCCAGGAGATAGGACTAATGAAAAACTGTTTTTT. Its protein is CASSQDPGDRTNEKLFF.

This clonotype was counted between two and nine times. The junction and the germline gene differ at one end; a read error may be behind it. This chain joins TRBV6-1 and TRBJ1-1, with D maybe TRBD1 (6 bases). The length of the CDR3 is 13 residues. CDR1 is MNHNS, CDR2 SASEGT, per germline. Written as DNA, the CDR3 is TGTGCCAGCAGTGAGGCCCCTAACAGGGTGCGGGTCTTT. This gives the protein CASSEAPNRVRVF.

The rearrangement joins TRBV6-1 to TRBJ2-3, with 7 bases aligning to TRBD1. Germline CDR1 and CDR2: MNHNS and SASEGT. This CDR3 spans 16 amino acids. V trimming: 5 bases; J trimming: 4 bases; junction bases outside the gene matches: 12. For the CDR3, the DNA is TGTGCCAGCAGTCGCCGACAGGGTATGAATCCAGATACGCAGTATTTT. It codes for CASSRRQGMNPDTQYF.

The table lists this clonotype with a few counts. The chain combines TRBV7-8 with TRBJ1-1; D remains ambiguous. This CDR3 has 13 amino acids. Germline V gives CDR1 SGHVS, CDR2 FQNEAQ. Trimming left V 4 bases short and J 3 bases short, with 9 bases between. CDR3 in DNA: TGTGCCAGCAGCTCAACGGCCTACACTGAAGCTTTCTTT. This translates into CASSSTAYTEAFF.

This clonotype was seen more than once but under ten times. This chain links TRBV19 with TRBJ1-1, with D possibly being TRBD1 (6 bases). CDR3 length: 14 amino acids. V was trimmed by 7 bases and J by 0 bases, leaving 12 bases between them. Germline loops: CDR1 LNHDA, CDR2 SQIVND (reference sequence). The CDR3 DNA reads TGTGCCAGTAAGAACAGGGAGATGAACACTGAAGCTTTCTTT. It is translated as CASKNREMNTEAFF.

V and J are TRBV5-8 and TRBJ2-7; D remains ambiguous. In germline, CDR1 is SGHTS, CDR2 YDEGEE. The CDR3 is 13 amino acids. V was shortened by 2 bases and J by 2 bases, with 8 bases between the two germline ends. The CDR3 here is CASSFWGTYEQYF. In DNA form, the CDR3 reads TGTGCCAGCAGCTTCTGGGGAACCTACGAGCAGTACTTC. The full variable domain, completed using reference TRBV5-8 and TRBJ2-7, is EAGVTQSPTHLIKTRGQQATLRCSPISGHTSVYWYQQALGLGLQFLLWYDEGEERNRGNFPPRFSGRQFPNYSSELNVNALELEDSALYLCASSFWGTYEQYFGPGTRLTVT.

This clonotype was seen ten or more times. This chain connects TRBV15 to TRBJ2-5; D may be TRBD2 (7 bases). Trimming shortened V by 0 bases and J by 4 bases, and 12 bases separated the two germline ends. The CDR3 covers 15 residues. CDR1 LNHNV and CDR2 YYDKDF come from the germline V gene (reference sequence). CDR3 amino acids: CATSRDQGRGETQYF. Written as DNA, the CDR3 is TGTGCCACCAGCAGAGATCAGGGGAGGGGAGAGACCCAGTACTTC.

This clonotype appeared a few times. This chain connects TRBV7-3 to TRBJ2-3; D gene uncertain. The germline CDR1 and CDR2 sequences are SGHTA and FQGTGA. V was shortened by 6 bases and J by 4 bases, with 14 bases between the two germline ends. This CDR3 is 14 amino acids long. The chain's CDR3 is CASSSIDRADTQYF. CDR3 nucleotide sequence: TGTGCCAGCAGTTCCATAGATCGCGCAGATACGCAGTATTTT.

This clonotype was recorded a few times. The chain carries TRBV11-2 and TRBJ2-3; a weak D match, TRBD1 (6 bases). V lost 5 bases, J lost 2 bases, and 14 bases lay in between. There are 15 residues in the CDR3. Germline CDR1 SGHAT, CDR2 FQNNGV. CDR3 amino acids: CASSDPHRDTDTQYF. As DNA, the CDR3 is TGTGCCAGCAGCGATCCACACAGGGACACAGATACGCAGTATTTT. Full variable domain (outside the CDR3, taken from reference TRBV11-2 and TRBJ2-3): EAGVAQSPRYKIIEKRQSVAFWCNPISGHATLYWYQQILGQGPKLLIQFQNNGVVDDSQLPKDRFSAERLKGVDSTLKIQPAKLEDSAVYLCASSDPHRDTDTQYFGPGTRLTVL.

This clonotype was detected only a few times. The chain has TRBV20-1 and TRBJ2-7; D could derive from TRBD1 or TRBD2 (5 bases each). Trimming stripped 0 bases from V and 0 bases from J, with 15 bases between. This CDR3 contains 16 residues. Germline V gives CDR1 DFQATT, CDR2 SNEGSKA (reference sequence). In DNA, the CDR3 is TGCAGTGCTAGAGATATTAGGGCAGGGAGCTCCTACGAGCAGTACTTC. Translated, it gives CSARDIRAGSSYEQYF.

This clonotype was counted only a few times. The V gene is TRBV5-1, the J gene TRBJ2-7, with no clear D. CDR1 is SGHRS, CDR2 YFSETQ, per germline. V gave up 4 bases and J gave up 3 bases, with 20 bases separating them. The CDR3 runs to 16 residues. CDR3 bases: TGCGCCAGCAGCCCGTGGGCCAGGACGGGCTTCTACGAGCAGTACTTC. This gives the protein CASSPWARTGFYEQYF. Full variable domain (missing parts from reference TRBV5-1 and TRBJ2-7): KAGVTQTPRYLIKTRGQQVTLSCSPISGHRSVSWYQQTPGQGLQFLFEYFSETQRNKGNFPGRFSGRQFSNSRSEMNVSTLELGDSALYLCASSPWARTGFYEQYFGPGTRLTVT.

The chain couples TRBV14 to TRBJ2-1, with 7 bases that match TRBD2. This CDR3 is built from 13 residues. Germline values: CDR1 SGHDN, CDR2 FVKESK. Trimming at V came to 6 bases and at J to 10 bases, leaving 9 bases not matched to a gene. CDR3: CASSLAGPEEQFF. The DNA of the CDR3 is TGTGCCAGCAGTTTAGCGGGCCCTGAGGAGCAGTTCTTC.

The chain links TRBV4-1 to TRBJ1-5, with TRBD1 as a possible D gene (6 bases). Trimming removed 2 bases at V and 1 base at J, with 9 bases between. The CDR3 contains 15 residues. Germline CDR1 is MGHRA and CDR2 is YSYEKL. The CDR3 loop reads CASSQYRDSNQPQHF. As DNA, the CDR3 is TGCGCCAGCAGCCAATACAGGGACAGCAATCAGCCCCAGCATTTT.

The chain is built from TRBV10-3 and TRBJ2-3; D is unresolved. V was pared by 8 bases and J by 1 base, with 10 bases between. The germline CDR1 and CDR2 sequences are ENHRY and SYGVKD. The CDR3 spans 13 residues. The CDR3 DNA follows: TGTGCCATCGTCCAGCGCCGCACAGATACGCAGTATTTT. This sequence encodes CAIVQRRTDTQYF.